This is a list of T cell receptor beta chains from one sample in a study of blood T cell repertoires in COVID-19. TCRdb keeps only in-frame clones here, not all; method: immunoSEQ multiplex PCR. Of more than 350,000 clones in the sample, 75% to 90% were seen once. Sequencing input: PBMCs or T cells enriched from blood (not recorded which). These receptors were collected from a man aged 18 to 29 who had recovered from COVID-19. CDR3s include the opening cysteine and the closing phenylalanine or tryptophan. Fields, in order: clone size, CDR3 length, J gene, D gene, V gene, CDR3 DNA, CDR3 protein. The D gene is left open where the match is weak. The listing skips clone size in some rows; elsewhere it reads once, few, many or a size class.

clone size: -
CDR3 length: 15
J gene: TRBJ1-6
D gene: TRBD1
V gene: TRBV5-1
CDR3 DNA: TGCGCCAGCAGCCCCCGGACAGGGTATAATTCACCCCTCCACTTT
CDR3 protein: CASSPRTGYNSPLHF

clone size: -
CDR3 length: 14
J gene: TRBJ2-1
D gene: TRBD1
V gene: TRBV5-5
CDR3 DNA: TGTGCCAGCAGCTTCGGGACAGGGCCAAATGAGCAGTTCTTC
CDR3 protein: CASSFGTGPNEQFF

clone size: -
CDR3 length: 17
J gene: TRBJ1-4
D gene: -
V gene: TRBV18
CDR3 DNA: TGTGCCAGCTCACCACTTGGGAGGCCCACAACTAATGAAAAACTGTTTTTT
CDR3 protein: CASSPLGRPTTNEKLFF

clone size: -
CDR3 length: 14
J gene: TRBJ1-2
D gene: TRBD1
V gene: TRBV5-1
CDR3 DNA: TGCGCCAGCAGCTTGCCGGACAGGGGCTATGGCTACACCTTC
CDR3 protein: CASSLPDRGYGYTF

clone size: -
CDR3 length: 11
J gene: TRBJ1-1
D gene: -
V gene: TRBV9
CDR3 DNA: TGTGCCAGCAGCGGACCAGGTCGACCTTTCTTT
CDR3 protein: CASSGPGRPFF

clone size: -
CDR3 length: 14
J gene: TRBJ1-1
D gene: -
V gene: TRBV11-2
CDR3 DNA: TGTGCCAGCAGCCCAACCGGGGACTCCCAAGAAGCTTTCTTT
CDR3 protein: CASSPTGDSQEAFF

clone size: -
CDR3 length: 14
J gene: TRBJ2-7
D gene: -
V gene: TRBV24-1
CDR3 DNA: TGTGCCACCAAGGACAGTCATTGGCCCTACGAGCAGTACTTC
CDR3 protein: CATKDSHWPYEQYF

clone size: -
CDR3 length: 13
J gene: TRBJ2-1
D gene: TRBD2
V gene: TRBV5-4
CDR3 DNA: TGTGCCAGCAGCTTGGCCCCTAGCGGAGAGCAGTTCTTC
CDR3 protein: CASSLAPSGEQFF

clone size: -
CDR3 length: 11
J gene: TRBJ2-7
D gene: -
V gene: TRBV7-9
CDR3 DNA: TGTGCCAGCAGCCCATCCTACGAGCAGTACTTC
CDR3 protein: CASSPSYEQYF

clone size: -
CDR3 length: 15
J gene: TRBJ1-1
D gene: -
V gene: TRBV9
CDR3 DNA: TGTGCCAGCAGCGATCTCAGGGAGGATGACACTGAAGCTTTCTTT
CDR3 protein: CASSDLREDDTEAFF

clone size: -
CDR3 length: 15
J gene: TRBJ2-7
D gene: -
V gene: TRBV9
CDR3 DNA: TGTGCCAGCAGCCCAACGGGACTTTCCTCCTACGAGCAGTACTTC
CDR3 protein: CASSPTGLSSYEQYF

clone size: -
CDR3 length: 16
J gene: TRBJ1-5
D gene: TRBD1
V gene: TRBV28
CDR3 DNA: TGTGCCAGCAGTTTTAGGGGGCGCTACGGCAATCAGCCCCAGCATTTT
CDR3 protein: CASSFRGRYGNQPQHF

clone size: -
CDR3 length: 13
J gene: TRBJ2-3
D gene: TRBD1
V gene: TRBV30
CDR3 DNA: TGTGCCTGGGACAGGGGATTGGAAGATACGCAGTATTTT
CDR3 protein: CAWDRGLEDTQYF

clone size: -
CDR3 length: 14
J gene: TRBJ1-5
D gene: -
V gene: TRBV9
CDR3 DNA: TGTGCCAGCAGCGCAGGTACAGGGAATCAGCCCCAGCATTTT
CDR3 protein: CASSAGTGNQPQHF

clone size: -
CDR3 length: 13
J gene: TRBJ2-7
D gene: -
V gene: TRBV6-5
CDR3 DNA: TGTGCCAGCACTAGGAGAAGTCACTACGAGCAGTACTTC
CDR3 protein: CASTRRSHYEQYF

clone size: -
CDR3 length: 14
J gene: TRBJ2-3
D gene: TRBD2
V gene: TRBV5-1
CDR3 DNA: TGCGCCAGCAGCTTGGGACTAGCCACAGATACGCAGTATTTT
CDR3 protein: CASSLGLATDTQYF

clone size: once
CDR3 length: 13
J gene: TRBJ2-7
D gene: -
V gene: TRBV5-1
CDR3 DNA: TGCGCCAGCAGGGGAGCGGACGCCTACGAGCAGTACTTC
CDR3 protein: CASRGADAYEQYF

clone size: few
CDR3 length: 13
J gene: TRBJ2-2
D gene: -
V gene: TRBV2
CDR3 DNA: TGTGCCACCAGGACTCCGAACACCGGGGAGCTGTTTTTT
CDR3 protein: CATRTPNTGELFF

clone size: -
CDR3 length: 16
J gene: TRBJ1-3
D gene: TRBD1
V gene: TRBV5-8
CDR3 DNA: TGTGCCAGCAGCTCGACCCAGGGGGTCTCTGGAAACACCATATATTTT
CDR3 protein: CASSSTQGVSGNTIYF

clone size: -
CDR3 length: 13
J gene: TRBJ2-5
D gene: -
V gene: TRBV27
CDR3 DNA: TGTGCCAGCAGTCTCAGGGGTCCGGAGACCCAGTACTTC
CDR3 protein: CASSLRGPETQYF

clone size: -
CDR3 length: 16
J gene: TRBJ2-1
D gene: TRBD2
V gene: TRBV5-4
CDR3 DNA: TGTGCCAGCAGCCGGACTAGCGGGGGTGCCTACAATGAGCAGTTCTTC
CDR3 protein: CASSRTSGGAYNEQFF

clone size: -
CDR3 length: 14
J gene: TRBJ2-1
D gene: TRBD2
V gene: TRBV19
CDR3 DNA: TGTGCCAGTCAAAAGACTAGCGCCTACAATGAGCAGTTCTTC
CDR3 protein: CASQKTSAYNEQFF

clone size: -
CDR3 length: 15
J gene: TRBJ2-7
D gene: -
V gene: TRBV7-6
CDR3 DNA: TGTGCCAGCAGCTTAGCAGGGGGGGTCTCCTACGAGCAGTACTTC
CDR3 protein: CASSLAGGVSYEQYF

clone size: -
CDR3 length: 12
J gene: TRBJ1-2
D gene: -
V gene: TRBV28
CDR3 DNA: TGTGCCAGCAGCCCATCGGGCTATGGCTACACCTTC
CDR3 protein: CASSPSGYGYTF

clone size: -
CDR3 length: 14
J gene: TRBJ2-7
D gene: -
V gene: TRBV27
CDR3 DNA: TGTGCCAGCAGTCCCCGCCGCGAGAGATCCGAGCAGTACTTC
CDR3 protein: CASSPRRERSEQYF

clone size: -
CDR3 length: 15
J gene: TRBJ1-6
D gene: -
V gene: TRBV7-2
CDR3 DNA: TGTGCCAGCAGCTTAGGAAGACAGTATAATTCACCCCTCCACTTT
CDR3 protein: CASSLGRQYNSPLHF

clone size: -
CDR3 length: 13
J gene: TRBJ1-2
D gene: -
V gene: TRBV15
CDR3 DNA: TGTGCCACCAGCCTGGGAGGGAGGTATGGCTACACCTTC
CDR3 protein: CATSLGGRYGYTF

clone size: -
CDR3 length: 16
J gene: TRBJ2-3
D gene: -
V gene: TRBV5-1
CDR3 DNA: TGCGCCAGCAGCCAGGGGTTGGGGGCGGTTGCAGATACGCAGTATTTT
CDR3 protein: CASSQGLGAVADTQYF

clone size: -
CDR3 length: 17
J gene: TRBJ1-3
D gene: -
V gene: TRBV18
CDR3 DNA: TGTGCCAGCTCACCAGCACCACAGGGAGGGTCTGGAAACACCATATATTTT
CDR3 protein: CASSPAPQGGSGNTIYF

clone size: -
CDR3 length: 15
J gene: TRBJ1-2
D gene: TRBD1
V gene: TRBV29-1
CDR3 DNA: TGCAGCGTTGAGGACTCAGGGGGTTTTGGCTATGGCTACACCTTC
CDR3 protein: CSVEDSGGFGYGYTF

clone size: -
CDR3 length: 17
J gene: TRBJ1-3
D gene: -
V gene: TRBV18
CDR3 DNA: TGTGCCAGCTCTCAGAGCCCTACAGGGAGCTCTGGAAACACCATATATTTT
CDR3 protein: CASSQSPTGSSGNTIYF

clone size: -
CDR3 length: 16
J gene: TRBJ1-2
D gene: TRBD1
V gene: TRBV27
CDR3 DNA: TGTGCCAGCAGTTTAAACCAACAGGGGGCGATCTATGGCTACACCTTC
CDR3 protein: CASSLNQQGAIYGYTF

clone size: -
CDR3 length: 14
J gene: TRBJ2-3
D gene: -
V gene: TRBV5-1
CDR3 DNA: TGCGCCAGCAGCTTTTGGCAGGGTACAGATACGCAGTATTTT
CDR3 protein: CASSFWQGTDTQYF

clone size: -
CDR3 length: 15
J gene: TRBJ1-5
D gene: -
V gene: TRBV6-5
CDR3 DNA: TGTGCCAGCAGACCCCAGGGGTGGCGCAATCAGCCCCAGCATTTT
CDR3 protein: CASRPQGWRNQPQHF

clone size: -
CDR3 length: 15
J gene: TRBJ2-7
D gene: TRBD2
V gene: TRBV11-2
CDR3 DNA: TGTGCCAGCAGCTTAGAGACTAGCGGGAGATACGAGCAGTACTTC
CDR3 protein: CASSLETSGRYEQYF

clone size: -
CDR3 length: 14
J gene: TRBJ2-7
D gene: TRBD2
V gene: TRBV2
CDR3 DNA: TGTGCCAGCCGTGGGGGAGGGAGCTCCTACGAGCAGTACTTC
CDR3 protein: CASRGGGSSYEQYF

clone size: -
CDR3 length: 17
J gene: TRBJ2-7
D gene: -
V gene: TRBV11-3
CDR3 DNA: TGTGCCAGCAGCTTAGGCCCATGGGGAGGGGGCTCCTACGAGCAGTACTTC
CDR3 protein: CASSLGPWGGGSYEQYF

clone size: -
CDR3 length: 14
J gene: TRBJ2-5
D gene: -
V gene: TRBV24-1
CDR3 DNA: TGTGCCACCAGTGGGGTTATACAGCAAGAGACCCAGTACTTC
CDR3 protein: CATSGVIQQETQYF

clone size: -
CDR3 length: 13
J gene: TRBJ1-5
D gene: TRBD1
V gene: TRBV29-1
CDR3 DNA: TGCAGCGCAGGACAGGGGAACGGTCAGCCCCAGCATTTT
CDR3 protein: CSAGQGNGQPQHF

clone size: -
CDR3 length: 16
J gene: TRBJ1-5
D gene: -
V gene: TRBV10-2
CDR3 DNA: TGCGCCAGCAGTGAGAAGGGGTCTTATAGCAATCAGCCCCAGCATTTT
CDR3 protein: CASSEKGSYSNQPQHF

clone size: -
CDR3 length: 15
J gene: TRBJ2-3
D gene: -
V gene: TRBV5-1
CDR3 DNA: TGCGCCAGCCACGGGGGGCTAGTCGGCACAGATACGCAGTATTTT
CDR3 protein: CASHGGLVGTDTQYF

clone size: -
CDR3 length: 14
J gene: TRBJ2-7
D gene: TRBD1
V gene: TRBV29-1
CDR3 DNA: TGCAGCGTATCGACCGGGACAGCTACGTACGAGCAGTACTTC
CDR3 protein: CSVSTGTATYEQYF

clone size: -
CDR3 length: 15
J gene: TRBJ2-3
D gene: TRBD1
V gene: TRBV6-5
CDR3 DNA: TGTGCCAGCAGACCGAGGACAGGGACGACAGATACGCAGTATTTT
CDR3 protein: CASRPRTGTTDTQYF

clone size: -
CDR3 length: 13
J gene: TRBJ1-1
D gene: TRBD1
V gene: TRBV10-1
CDR3 DNA: TGCGCCAGCAGGGCGCAGGGGGTCGCTGAAGCTTTCTTT
CDR3 protein: CASRAQGVAEAFF

clone size: -
CDR3 length: 14
J gene: TRBJ2-5
D gene: TRBD2
V gene: TRBV7-2
CDR3 DNA: TGTGCCAGCAGCCAGGGACTAGCCCGCGAGACCCAGTACTTC
CDR3 protein: CASSQGLARETQYF

clone size: -
CDR3 length: 14
J gene: TRBJ1-2
D gene: -
V gene: TRBV5-8
CDR3 DNA: TGTGCCAGCACGACAGTCTGGGCGGGGTATGGCTACACCTTC
CDR3 protein: CASTTVWAGYGYTF

clone size: -
CDR3 length: 12
J gene: TRBJ1-2
D gene: TRBD1
V gene: TRBV2
CDR3 DNA: TGTGCCAGCAGTGAGGGGACAGTTGGCTACACCTTC
CDR3 protein: CASSEGTVGYTF

clone size: -
CDR3 length: 14
J gene: TRBJ2-7
D gene: TRBD1
V gene: TRBV5-1
CDR3 DNA: TGCGCCAGCAGCTTAACGGGACAGTCCTACGAGCAGTACTTC
CDR3 protein: CASSLTGQSYEQYF

clone size: -
CDR3 length: 13
J gene: TRBJ2-1
D gene: -
V gene: TRBV7-8
CDR3 DNA: TGTGCCAGCAGCCCACCTAGCCGGGATGAGCAGTTCTTC
CDR3 protein: CASSPPSRDEQFF

clone size: -
CDR3 length: 14
J gene: TRBJ1-1
D gene: -
V gene: TRBV7-9
CDR3 DNA: TGTGCCAGCAGCCAACCCGGAGATCACACTGAAGCTTTCTTT
CDR3 protein: CASSQPGDHTEAFF

clone size: -
CDR3 length: 13
J gene: TRBJ2-1
D gene: TRBD1
V gene: TRBV28
CDR3 DNA: TGTGCCAGCAGTAACGGACAGGACAATGAGCAGTTCTTC
CDR3 protein: CASSNGQDNEQFF

clone size: -
CDR3 length: 15
J gene: TRBJ1-5
D gene: -
V gene: TRBV5-1
CDR3 DNA: TGCGCCAGCATCCCTAGGTCGTGGGGAGATCAGCCCCAGCATTTT
CDR3 protein: CASIPRSWGDQPQHF

clone size: -
CDR3 length: 16
J gene: TRBJ2-2
D gene: TRBD1
V gene: TRBV13
CDR3 DNA: TGTGCCAGCAGCCAAAGACAGGGGGCGAACACCGGGGAGCTGTTTTTT
CDR3 protein: CASSQRQGANTGELFF